This T cell receptor beta chain was profiled in a study of cytomegalovirus exposure and HLA in healthy donors. This clone was detected only a few times. Its antigen is as yet unknown. PCR used 60 Vbeta primers and 13 Jbeta primers. Produced via immunoSEQ multiplex PCR; TCRdb's table is partial and in-frame only. Altogether approximately 140,000 clones are present, 60% to 85% being singletons, with the ten largest covering under 8%. Findings and limits, study-wide: The presence/absence work took it that sequencing depth was about the same across donors. Relative to equally common others, HLA-associated TCR beta chains showed greater clonal expansion in a later analysis.

Germline CDR1 is ENHRY and CDR2 is SYGVKD. Trimming pared 0 bases from V and 4 bases from J, leaving 7 bases between. The CDR3 loop spans 14 amino acids. This sequence joins TRBV10-3 and TRBJ2-1; no firm D call. The sequenced sample was PBMCs. This clonotype originated in a man in his fifties or sixties in good health and CMV-seropositive. CDR3 coding DNA: TGTGCCATCAGTGAGTCAATTTCATACAATGAGCAGTTCTTC. It codes for CAISESISYNEQFF.